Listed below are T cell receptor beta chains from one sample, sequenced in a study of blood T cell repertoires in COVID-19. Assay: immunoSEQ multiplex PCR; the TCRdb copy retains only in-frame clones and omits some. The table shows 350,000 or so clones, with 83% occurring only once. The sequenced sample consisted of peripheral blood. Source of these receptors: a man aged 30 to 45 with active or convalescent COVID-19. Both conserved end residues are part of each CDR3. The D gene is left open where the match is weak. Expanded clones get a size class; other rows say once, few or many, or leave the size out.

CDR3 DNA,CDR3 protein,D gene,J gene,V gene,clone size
TGTGCCAGCAGCCCCCGGCTACTAGCGGGAGAAGACAATGAGCAGTTCTTC,CASSPRLLAGEDNEQFF,TRBD2,TRBJ2-1,TRBV3-1/TRBV3-2,few
TGTGCCAGTAGTATCGGAGGTAACCTGGAGACCCAGTACTTC,CASSIGGNLETQYF,-,TRBJ2-5,TRBV19,-
TGTGCCAGCAGCGTAGGTAGCGCAGCCTACGAGCAGTACTTC,CASSVGSAAYEQYF,-,TRBJ2-7,TRBV9,once
TGTGCCAGCAGCTTACCCCAGGTTCACGAGCAGTACTTC,CASSLPQVHEQYF,-,TRBJ2-7,TRBV7-9,-
TGCAGCGTGGAAGGACAGGCGAAAGAGACCCAGTACTTC,CSVEGQAKETQYF,TRBD1,TRBJ2-5,TRBV29-1,-
TGTGCCAGCAGCCAAGAATGGACAAGAGGAACTGAAGCTTTCTTT,CASSQEWTRGTEAFF,-,TRBJ1-1,TRBV3-1/TRBV3-2,-
TGTGCCAGCAGTTACCTAGGACACAGGGGTGATGAAAAACTGTTTTTT,CASSYLGHRGDEKLFF,TRBD1,TRBJ1-4,TRBV6-5,-
TGCGCCAGCAGTGAGAACGGTGAAGGACAGGAAGTTTGCCAGCCCCAGCATTTT,CASSENGEGQEVCQPQHF,TRBD1,TRBJ1-5,TRBV10-2,-
TGTGCCAGCAGTTTACAGACAGGTTCATCACCCCTCCACTTT,CASSLQTGSSPLHF,-,TRBJ1-6,TRBV28,-
TGTGCCAGCAGCTTTCGAGCGGGGGGACCCCGGCAGTTCTTC,CASSFRAGGPRQFF,TRBD2,TRBJ2-1,TRBV11-3,-
TGTGCCAGCGGACTAGTTGTGTACAATGAGCAGTTCTTC,CASGLVVYNEQFF,TRBD2,TRBJ2-1,TRBV6-5,-
TGCGCCAGCAGCTTGAGAGGGAGCCAGCCCCAGCATTTT,CASSLRGSQPQHF,-,TRBJ1-5,TRBV5-1,-
TGTGCCAGCGGGGGACAGGGGAATTCACCCCTCCACTTT,CASGGQGNSPLHF,TRBD1,TRBJ1-6,TRBV27,few
TGCGCCAGCAGCCAAGAAGCCAGGGGCAATCAGCCCCAGCATTTT,CASSQEARGNQPQHF,-,TRBJ1-5,TRBV4-1,-
TGTGCCAGCAGCCAAGGAGGGAGGGACGAGCAGTACTTC,CASSQGGRDEQYF,TRBD2,TRBJ2-7,TRBV3-1/TRBV3-2,-
TGTGCCATCAGTGAGTCGGAGCTTAGCAATCAGCCCCAGCATTTT,CAISESELSNQPQHF,-,TRBJ1-5,TRBV10-3,once
TGTGCCAGCAGTCTATGGGGGGAGAATCAGCCCCAGCATTTT,CASSLWGENQPQHF,-,TRBJ1-5,TRBV27,-
TGTGCCAGCAGCGTAGGGCTGACTAGCGGAGACACCGGGGAGCTGTTTTTT,CASSVGLTSGDTGELFF,TRBD2,TRBJ2-2,TRBV9,-
TGCGCCAGCAGTGAGCCCGGGACAGGGACGACACCCCTCCACTTT,CASSEPGTGTTPLHF,TRBD1,TRBJ1-6,TRBV10-2,few
TGTGCCAGCAGCTTTAATAGCGGGAGTTCCTACGAGCAGTACTTC,CASSFNSGSSYEQYF,TRBD2,TRBJ2-7,TRBV7-9,-
TGTGCCAGCAGTGATCAGGGAATGAACACTGAAGCTTTCTTT,CASSDQGMNTEAFF,-,TRBJ1-1,TRBV2,once
TGTGCCAGCAGCCAACAAGATACGCAGTATTTT,CASSQQDTQYF,-,TRBJ2-3,TRBV4-2,-
TGTGCCAGCACCTCGACAGGGAACCAGCCCCAGCATTTT,CASTSTGNQPQHF,TRBD1,TRBJ1-5,TRBV7-2,-
TGTGCCAGCAGCAGGGGGTCGAGTGAAAAACTGTTTTTT,CASSRGSSEKLFF,-,TRBJ1-4,TRBV7-2,-
TGTGCCACCAGCCGGGACAGCTCTGAAGCTTTCTTT,CATSRDSSEAFF,TRBD1,TRBJ1-1,TRBV24-1,-
TGTGCCAGCACCAGCGGATCATACAATGAGCAGTTCTTC,CASTSGSYNEQFF,-,TRBJ2-1,TRBV27,-
TGCGCCAGCAGCTCCCGGGGGGGAGAGGGGCAGCCCCAGCATTTT,CASSSRGGEGQPQHF,-,TRBJ1-5,TRBV4-1,-
TGCGCCAGCAGCCAAGACCCCTACCGAGGAGGGTATGGCTACACCTTC,CASSQDPYRGGYGYTF,-,TRBJ1-2,TRBV4-1,once
TGCGCCAGCAGCTTGGGCAGGCCAACTAACTATGGCTACACCTTC,CASSLGRPTNYGYTF,-,TRBJ1-2,TRBV5-1,-
TGTGCCAGCAGCCAAGGGGCAGTGAGCTCCTACAATGAGCAGTTCTTC,CASSQGAVSSYNEQFF,-,TRBJ2-1,TRBV4-2,once
TGTGCCAGCAGCGAGGGCGGGGACAGGGTATTGAACACCGGGGAGCTGTTTTTT,CASSEGGDRVLNTGELFF,TRBD1,TRBJ2-2,TRBV9,-
TGCAGCGTTGGCCACGGAGACTATGGCTACACCTTC,CSVGHGDYGYTF,-,TRBJ1-2,TRBV29-1,-
TGTGCCTGGAGTGCCTCAGGGGGGCAGTACTTC,CAWSASGGQYF,TRBD1,TRBJ2-7,TRBV30,-
TGTGCCAGCAGCTCTGGCTCAGGGGGCACGGGAGGCTACACCTTC,CASSSGSGGTGGYTF,TRBD1,TRBJ1-2,TRBV5-6,-
TGCGCCAGCAGCCACGCCTCGACTAGCGGGGGAACAAATGAGCAGTTCTTC,CASSHASTSGGTNEQFF,TRBD2,TRBJ2-1,TRBV4-3,-